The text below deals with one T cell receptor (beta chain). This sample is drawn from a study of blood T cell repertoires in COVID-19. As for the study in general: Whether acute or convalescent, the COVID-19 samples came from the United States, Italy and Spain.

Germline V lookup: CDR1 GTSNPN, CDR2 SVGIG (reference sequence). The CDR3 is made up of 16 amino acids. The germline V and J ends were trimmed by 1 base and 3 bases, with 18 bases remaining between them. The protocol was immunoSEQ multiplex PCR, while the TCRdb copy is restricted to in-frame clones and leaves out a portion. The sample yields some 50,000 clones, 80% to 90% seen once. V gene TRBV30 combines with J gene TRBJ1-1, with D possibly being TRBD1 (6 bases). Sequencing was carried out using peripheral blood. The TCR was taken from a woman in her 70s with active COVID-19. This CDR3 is CAWSGEGGVFDTEAFF. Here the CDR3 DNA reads TGTGCCTGGAGTGGGGAGGGGGGAGTGTTTGACACTGAAGCTTTCTTT.